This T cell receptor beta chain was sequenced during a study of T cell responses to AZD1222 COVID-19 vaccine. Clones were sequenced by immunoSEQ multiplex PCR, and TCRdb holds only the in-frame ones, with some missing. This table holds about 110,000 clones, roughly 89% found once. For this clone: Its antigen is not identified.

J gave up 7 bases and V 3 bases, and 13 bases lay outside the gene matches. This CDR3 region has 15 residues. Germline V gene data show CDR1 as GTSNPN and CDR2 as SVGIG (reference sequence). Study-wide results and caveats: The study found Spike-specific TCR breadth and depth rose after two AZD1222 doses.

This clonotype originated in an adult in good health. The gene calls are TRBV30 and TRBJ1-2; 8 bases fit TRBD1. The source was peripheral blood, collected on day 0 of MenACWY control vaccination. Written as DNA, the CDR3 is TGTGCCTGGAGCCAACAGGGGGTCAGGCCGGCTGGCTACACCTTC. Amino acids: CAWSQQGVRPAGYTF.